This T cell receptor (beta chain) is from a study of post-analysis software for immune sequencing data. Study-level results: Five TRBV segments occurring more often in patients than controls included TRBV5-6, TRBV5-1 and TRBV20-1.

Only a few counts were recorded for this clonotype. No antigen is known for it. This CDR3 contains 11 residues. V dropped 6 bases and J dropped 5 bases, with 7 bases sitting between them. Unique molecular identifiers were present in the TCR beta cDNA libraries. In TCRdb, the PCR reads were re-called with MiXCR into one record per CDR3 protein. The table includes 380,000 or so distinct CDR3 sequences, around 33% detected once. Sequenced: blood. The TCR was taken from a girl between 5 and 17 years old with multiple sclerosis. The V gene is TRBV12-3 or TRBV12-4, the J gene TRBJ2-5; D is unresolved. The CDR3 bases are TGTGCCAGCAGCAGAGTTGAGACCCAGTACTTC. This gives the protein CASSRVETQYF.